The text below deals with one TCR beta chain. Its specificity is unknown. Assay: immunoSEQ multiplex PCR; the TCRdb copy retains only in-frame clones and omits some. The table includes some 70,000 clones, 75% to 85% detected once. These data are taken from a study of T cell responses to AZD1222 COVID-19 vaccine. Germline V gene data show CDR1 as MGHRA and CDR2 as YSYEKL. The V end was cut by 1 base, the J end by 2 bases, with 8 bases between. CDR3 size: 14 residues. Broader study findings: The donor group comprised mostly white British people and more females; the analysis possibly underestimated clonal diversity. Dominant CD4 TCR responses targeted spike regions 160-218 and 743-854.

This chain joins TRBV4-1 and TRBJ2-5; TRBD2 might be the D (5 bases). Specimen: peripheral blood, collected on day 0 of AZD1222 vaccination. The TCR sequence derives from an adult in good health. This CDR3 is CASSQGTGQETQYF. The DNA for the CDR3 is TGCGCCAGCAGCCAAGGGACGGGACAAGAGACCCAGTACTTC.